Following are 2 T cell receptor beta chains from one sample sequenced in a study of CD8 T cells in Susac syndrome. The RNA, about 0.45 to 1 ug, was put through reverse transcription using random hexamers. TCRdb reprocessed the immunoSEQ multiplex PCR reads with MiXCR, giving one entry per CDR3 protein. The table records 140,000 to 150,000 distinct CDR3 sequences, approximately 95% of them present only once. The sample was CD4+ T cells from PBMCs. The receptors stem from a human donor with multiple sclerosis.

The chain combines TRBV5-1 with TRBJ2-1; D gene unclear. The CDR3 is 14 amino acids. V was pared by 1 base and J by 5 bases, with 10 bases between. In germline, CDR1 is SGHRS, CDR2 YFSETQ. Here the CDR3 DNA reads TGCGCCAGCAGCTTGTTCAGCGCGGACAATGAGCAGTTCTTC. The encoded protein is CASSLFSADNEQFF.

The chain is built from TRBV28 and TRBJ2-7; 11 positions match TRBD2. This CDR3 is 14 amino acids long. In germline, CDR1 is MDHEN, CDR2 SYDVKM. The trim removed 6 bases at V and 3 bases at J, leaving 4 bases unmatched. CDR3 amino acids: CASRTSGTLYEQYF. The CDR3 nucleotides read TGTGCCAGCAGGACTAGCGGGACCCTCTACGAGCAGTACTTC.